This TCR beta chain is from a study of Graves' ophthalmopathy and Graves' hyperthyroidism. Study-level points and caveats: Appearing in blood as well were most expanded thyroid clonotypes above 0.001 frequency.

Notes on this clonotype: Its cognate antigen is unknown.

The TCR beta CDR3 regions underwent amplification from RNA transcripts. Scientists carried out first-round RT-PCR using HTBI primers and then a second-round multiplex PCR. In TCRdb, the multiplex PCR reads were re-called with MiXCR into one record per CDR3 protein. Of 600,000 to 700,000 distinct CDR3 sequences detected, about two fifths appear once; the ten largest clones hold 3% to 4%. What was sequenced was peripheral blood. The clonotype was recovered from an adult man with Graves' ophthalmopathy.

CDR3 DNA: TGTGCCAGCACGACGGGGCCCCCCGGACTTTCCTACGAGCAGTACTTC. Translating it yields CASTTGPPGLSYEQYF. The J gene is TRBJ2-7, the V gene TRBV11-1, with D possibly called TRBD1 or TRBD2 (5 bases each). Looked up from germline, CDR1 is SGHAT and CDR2 is FQDESV (reference sequence). Trimming pared 7 bases from V and 1 base from J, leaving 20 bases between. The CDR3 is made up of 16 amino acids.